These 23 T cell receptor beta chains were all obtained from the same sample, sequenced in a study of T cell responses to AZD1222 COVID-19 vaccine. TCRdb's table, derived via immunoSEQ multiplex PCR, lists solely in-frame clones and lacks some. The table shows some 150,000 clones, with around 84% occurring only once. The sequencing here drew on peripheral blood, taken 28 days after the second AZD1222 dose. The receptors derive from an adult who received the AZD1222 COVID-19 vaccine.

The V gene is TRBV3-1 (or the pseudogene TRBV3-2), the J gene TRBJ2-2; D call uncertain. Germline V gene sequence: CDR1 LGHDT, CDR2 YNNKEL (reference sequence). V dropped 4 bases and J dropped 7 bases, with 10 bases sitting between them. The CDR3 has 13 residues. CDR3 amino acids: CASSPYPVGELFF. Here the CDR3 DNA reads TGTGCCAGCAGCCCATACCCAGTCGGGGAGCTGTTTTTT.

The gene calls are TRBV27 and TRBJ2-7; 7 bases match TRBD2. The CDR3 is 14 residues long. Germline CDR1 is MNHEY and CDR2 is SMNVEV (reference sequence). J gave up 1 base and V 10 bases, and 10 bases lay outside the gene matches. DNA for the CDR3: TGTGCCATCCGTCCCCTAGCGGAGTCCTACGAGCAGTACTTC. Its translation is CAIRPLAESYEQYF.

The chain combines TRBV19 with TRBJ1-2; tentatively, D is TRBD1 (6 bases). This CDR3 is 14 amino acids long. Germline V gene data show CDR1 as LNHDA and CDR2 as SQIVND (reference sequence). The V gene lost 6 bases and the J gene lost 6 bases, with 17 bases spanning the gap. The CDR3: CASRPPGALNGYTF. CDR3 bases: TGTGCCAGTAGGCCCCCAGGGGCCTTAAATGGCTACACCTTC.

J is TRBJ2-6 and V is TRBV30; TRBD1 agrees at 10 bases. Looked up from germline, CDR1 is GTSNPN and CDR2 is SVGIG (reference sequence). V lost 0 bases, J lost 2 bases, and 4 bases stayed unmatched. The CDR3 spans 17 residues. The CDR3 sequence is CAWSVGTGDPGANVLTF. CDR3 DNA sequence: TGTGCCTGGAGTGTGGGGACAGGGGACCCTGGGGCCAACGTCCTGACTTTC.

This clone occurred once. The gene calls are TRBV7-2 and TRBJ2-5, with D perhaps matching TRBD2 (5 bases). V was trimmed by 7 bases and J by 5 bases, leaving 11 bases between them. The CDR3 consists of 12 residues. The germline V gene encodes CDR1 SGHTA and CDR2 FQGNSA. The chain's CDR3 is CASTPPGETQYF. The DNA for the CDR3 is TGTGCCAGCACCCCCCCGGGGGAGACCCAGTACTTC.

The chain is built from TRBV5-1 and TRBJ2-3, with D perhaps assigned TRBD1 or TRBD2 (7 bases each). V was trimmed by 4 bases and J by 2 bases, leaving 20 bases between them. Germline V gives CDR1 SGHRS, CDR2 YFSETQ. The CDR3 is 17 amino acids. CDR3 residues: CASSSGDRTFNTDTQYF. The CDR3 region has the DNA TGCGCCAGCAGCAGCGGGGACAGAACCTTTAACACAGATACGCAGTATTTT.

The chain is built from TRBV19 and TRBJ2-1; TRBD1 matches 9 bases. Germline CDR1 and CDR2: LNHDA and SQIVND (reference sequence). After removal of 7 bases from V and 8 bases from J, the junction contained 3 bases not matched to a gene. The CDR3 runs to 12 residues. CDR3 DNA sequence: TGTGCCAGTACAGACAGGGGGGATGAGCAGTTCTTC. It codes for CASTDRGDEQFF.

The J gene is TRBJ1-1, the V gene TRBV6-5; D unclear. V dropped 2 bases and J dropped 3 bases, with 7 bases sitting between them. Germline CDR1 MNHEY, CDR2 SVGAGI. The length of the CDR3 is 13 residues. The CDR3 protein is CASSYRWDTEAFF. As DNA, the CDR3 is TGTGCCAGCAGTTACCGGTGGGACACTGAAGCTTTCTTT.

V gene TRBV27 combines with J gene TRBJ2-7; 11 nucleotides agree with TRBD2. The CDR3 totals 15 residues. Germline loops: CDR1 MNHEY, CDR2 SMNVEV (reference sequence). V shed 5 bases, J shed 3 bases, and the junction held 6 bases outside the gene matches. CDR3 protein: CASSLKGLAVYEQYF. CDR3 in DNA: TGTGCCAGCAGTCTGAAGGGACTAGCGGTCTACGAGCAGTACTTC.

The chain couples TRBV4-1 to TRBJ1-6; D gene uncertain. Germline values: CDR1 MGHRA, CDR2 YSYEKL. V lost 3 bases to trimming and J lost 9 bases, with 12 bases between them. CDR3 length equals 14 residues. CDR3 sequence: CASSQAGGGSPLHF. The CDR3 coding sequence is TGCGCCAGCAGCCAGGCCGGTGGTGGTTCACCCCTCCACTTT.

The chain links TRBV11-3 to TRBJ2-7; unclear D gene. This CDR3 comprises 13 residues. Trimming left V 4 bases short and J 5 bases short, with 12 bases between. Looked up from germline, CDR1 is SGHNT and CDR2 is YENEEA. For the CDR3, the DNA is TGTGCCAGCAGCTCCCGTCTTGGGAACGAGCAGTACTTC. It encodes CASSSRLGNEQYF.

The rearrangement uses TRBV7-2 and TRBJ2-3; TRBD1 matches 9 bases. The V and J ends lost 0 bases and 2 bases, in that order; junction bases with no gene match: 3. CDR3 length equals 16 residues. Per germline, CDR1 SGHTA and CDR2 FQGNSA. The CDR3 sequence is CASSLAGQGITDTQYF. The CDR3 region has the DNA TGTGCCAGCAGCTTAGCTGGACAGGGGATCACAGATACGCAGTATTTT.

V gene TRBV5-4 combines with J gene TRBJ1-5, with D possibly matching TRBD1 (5 bases). Per germline, CDR1 SGHNT and CDR2 YYREEE (reference sequence). The CDR3 sequence is 15 residues long. V lost 4 bases and J lost 4, with 15 bases in between. Written as DNA, the CDR3 is TGTGCCAGCAGCCGCGGCGGGGCCCTTAATCAGCCCCAGCATTTT. Translated: CASSRGGALNQPQHF.

This clone was observed a handful of times. The rearrangement links TRBV4-1 to TRBJ2-3; D remains ambiguous. In germline, CDR1 is MGHRA, CDR2 YSYEKL. This CDR3 is built from 12 residues. The V end lost 4 bases, the J end lost 8 bases, and 10 bases lay between the germline ends. The CDR3 protein is CASSPMGGTQYF. CDR3 bases: TGCGCCAGCAGCCCAATGGGCGGTACGCAGTATTTT.

V is TRBV11-3 and J is TRBJ2-1; D is ambiguous. This CDR3 spans 13 amino acids. The germline V gene encodes CDR1 SGHNT and CDR2 YENEEA. V lost 5 bases and J lost 4, with 9 bases in between. The CDR3 DNA reads TGTGCCAGCAGCCCCAGTCCTTACAATGAGCAGTTCTTC. Residues: CASSPSPYNEQFF.

The chain has TRBV5-1 and TRBJ2-5; 7 bases match TRBD1. CDR1 SGHRS and CDR2 YFSETQ come from the germline V gene. CDR3 length: 15 residues. J was trimmed by 2 bases and V by 3 bases; bases with no gene match: 7. DNA of the CDR3: TGCGCCAGCAGCTCCTCCGGGACAGCGCAAGAGACCCAGTACTTC. Its translation is CASSSSGTAQETQYF.

The chain carries TRBV3-1 (or the pseudogene TRBV3-2) and TRBJ1-2, with D unclear. V was clipped by 0 bases and J by 1 base, with 15 bases between them. Germline V lookup: CDR1 LGHDT, CDR2 YNNKEL (reference sequence). There are 17 residues in the CDR3. The CDR3 here is CASSQDRLAALNYGYTF. In nucleotides, the CDR3 is TGTGCCAGCAGCCAAGATAGGTTGGCAGCTCTTAACTATGGCTACACCTTC.

The V call is TRBV27, the J call TRBJ2-1; 14 bases align to TRBD2. The CDR3 has 16 amino acids. Trimming took 6 bases from V and 8 from J; bases not matched to a gene: 9. Germline CDR1 MNHEY, CDR2 SMNVEV (reference sequence). CDR3 residues: CASRAQGLAGVDEQFF. CDR3 bases: TGTGCCAGCAGAGCCCAGGGACTAGCGGGAGTTGATGAGCAGTTCTTC.

The V gene is TRBV4-2, the J gene TRBJ2-2, with D unresolved. Deletions cut 1 base from V and 5 bases from J, with 11 bases between. This CDR3 is built from 15 residues. Per the germline V gene, CDR1 is LGHNA and CDR2 is YNFKEQ. The CDR3 DNA follows: TGTGCCAGCAGCCAAGGGCTCCTAGGGACCGGGGAGCTGTTTTTT. Its protein is CASSQGLLGTGELFF.

The J gene is TRBJ2-3, the V gene TRBV18; the D gene is possibly TRBD1 (5 bases). CDR3 length equals 16 residues. Trimming cost V 0 bases and J 0 bases, with 10 bases left between them. Germline CDR1 KGHSH, CDR2 LQKENI. This CDR3 reads CASSPPRGSSTDTQYF. The CDR3 bases are TGTGCCAGCTCACCACCAAGGGGCTCTAGCACAGATACGCAGTATTTT.

The chain employs TRBV4-1 and TRBJ1-4; D uncertain. Germline CDR1 MGHRA, CDR2 YSYEKL. Between the trimmed V and J ends, which lost 5 bases and 6 bases, there was a span of 16 bases. The CDR3 has 15 amino acids. The CDR3 DNA sequence: TGCGCCAGCAGCGCAATTAGGGCGTCCGATGAAAAACTGTTTTTT. The encoded protein is CASSAIRASDEKLFF.

V gene TRBV6-5 combines with J gene TRBJ1-1; D is unclear. Trimming stripped 5 bases from V and 1 base from J, with 8 bases between. CDR1 and CDR2 (germline): MNHEY, SVGAGI. The CDR3 extends over 13 amino acids. CDR3 bases: TGTGCCAGCAGTAAGGGTCGGAACACTGAAGCTTTCTTT. Residues: CASSKGRNTEAFF.

The chain employs TRBV5-6 and TRBJ2-7; D is undetermined. This CDR3 has 13 residues. Germline CDR1 reads SGHDT; CDR2 reads YYEEEE. V dropped 0 bases and J dropped 3 bases, with 7 bases sitting between them. This CDR3 reads CASSLEPGYEQYF. In DNA form, the CDR3 reads TGTGCCAGCAGCTTGGAGCCAGGCTACGAGCAGTACTTC.